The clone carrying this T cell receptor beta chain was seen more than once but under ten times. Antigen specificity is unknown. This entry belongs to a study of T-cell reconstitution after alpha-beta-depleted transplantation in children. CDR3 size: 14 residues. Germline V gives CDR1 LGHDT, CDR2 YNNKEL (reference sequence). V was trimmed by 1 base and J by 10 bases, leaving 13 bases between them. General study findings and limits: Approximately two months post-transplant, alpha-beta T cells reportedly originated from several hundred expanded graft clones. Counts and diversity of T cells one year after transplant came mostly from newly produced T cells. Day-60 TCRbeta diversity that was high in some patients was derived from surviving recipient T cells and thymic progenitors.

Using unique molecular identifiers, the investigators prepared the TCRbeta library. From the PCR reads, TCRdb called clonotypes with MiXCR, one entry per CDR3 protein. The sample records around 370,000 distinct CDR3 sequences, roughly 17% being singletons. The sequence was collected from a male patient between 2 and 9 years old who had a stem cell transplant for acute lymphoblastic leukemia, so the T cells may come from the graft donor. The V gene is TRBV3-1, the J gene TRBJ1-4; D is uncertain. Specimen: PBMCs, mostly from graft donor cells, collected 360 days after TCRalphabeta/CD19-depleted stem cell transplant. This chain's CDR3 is CASSQVNIRGKLFF. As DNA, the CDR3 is TGTGCCAGCAGCCAAGTGAACATCCGAGGAAAACTGTTTTTT.